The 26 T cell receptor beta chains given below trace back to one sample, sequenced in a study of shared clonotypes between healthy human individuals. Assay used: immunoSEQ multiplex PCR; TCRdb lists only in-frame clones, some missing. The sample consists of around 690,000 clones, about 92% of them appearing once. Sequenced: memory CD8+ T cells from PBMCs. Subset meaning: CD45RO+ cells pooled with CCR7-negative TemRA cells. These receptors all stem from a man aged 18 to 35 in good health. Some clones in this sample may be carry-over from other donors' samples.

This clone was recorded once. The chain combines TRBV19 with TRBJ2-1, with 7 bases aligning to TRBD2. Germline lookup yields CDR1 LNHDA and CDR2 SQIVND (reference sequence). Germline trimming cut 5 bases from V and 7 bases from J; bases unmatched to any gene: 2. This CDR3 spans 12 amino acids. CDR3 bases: TGTGCCAGTAGTCTGCGGGAGAATGAGCAGTTCTTC. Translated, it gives CASSLRENEQFF.

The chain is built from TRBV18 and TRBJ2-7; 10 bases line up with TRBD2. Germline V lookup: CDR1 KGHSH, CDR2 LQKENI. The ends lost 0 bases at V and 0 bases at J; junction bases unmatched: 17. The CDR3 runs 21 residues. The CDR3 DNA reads TGTGCCAGCTCACCACCGTTCCCCAGTAGCAGCGGGAGGGCCAGCTCCTACGAGCAGTACTTC. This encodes CASSPPFPSSSGRASSYEQYF.

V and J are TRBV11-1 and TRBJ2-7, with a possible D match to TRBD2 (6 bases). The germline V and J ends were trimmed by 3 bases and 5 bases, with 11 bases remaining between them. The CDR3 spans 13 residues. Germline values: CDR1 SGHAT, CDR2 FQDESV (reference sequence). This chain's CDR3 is CASSLAGRHEQYF. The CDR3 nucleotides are TGTGCCAGCAGCTTGGCGGGACGGCACGAGCAGTACTTC.

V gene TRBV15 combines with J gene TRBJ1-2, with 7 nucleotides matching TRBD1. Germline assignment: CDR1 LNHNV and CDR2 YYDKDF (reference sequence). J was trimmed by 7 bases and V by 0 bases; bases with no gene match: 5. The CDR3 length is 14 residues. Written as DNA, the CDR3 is TGTGCCACCAGCAGAGAAACAGGGGCCTCTGGCTACACCTTC. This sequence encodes CATSRETGASGYTF.

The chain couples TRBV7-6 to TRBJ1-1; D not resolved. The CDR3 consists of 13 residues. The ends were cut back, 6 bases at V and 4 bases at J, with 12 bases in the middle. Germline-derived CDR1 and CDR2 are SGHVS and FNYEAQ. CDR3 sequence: CASSYRHSTEAFF. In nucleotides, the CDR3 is TGTGCCAGCAGTTACCGGCACAGCACTGAAGCTTTCTTT.

The CDR3 loop reads CASSQDGTGFYEQYF. In DNA form, the CDR3 reads TGTGCCAGCAGCCAAGACGGGACAGGGTTCTACGAGCAGTACTTC. This rearrangement joins TRBV7-2 to TRBJ2-7, with 9 bases lining up with TRBD1. Losses at the gene ends were 5 bases for V and 3 bases for J; bases not matched to a gene: 8. CDR3 length equals 15 residues. Germline loops: CDR1 SGHTA, CDR2 FQGNSA.

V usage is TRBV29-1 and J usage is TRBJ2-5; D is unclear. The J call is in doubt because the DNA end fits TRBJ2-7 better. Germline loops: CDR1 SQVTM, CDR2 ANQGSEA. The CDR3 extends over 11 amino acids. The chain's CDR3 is CSVGVSYEQYF. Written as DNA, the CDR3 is TGCAGCGTTGGCGTCTCCTACGAGCAGTACTTC.

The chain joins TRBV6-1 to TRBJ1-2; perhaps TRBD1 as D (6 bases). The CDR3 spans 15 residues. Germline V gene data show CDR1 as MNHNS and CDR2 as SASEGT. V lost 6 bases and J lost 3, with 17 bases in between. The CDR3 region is CASRPDTGSDYGYTF. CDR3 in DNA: TGTGCCAGCAGGCCGGATACAGGGTCGGACTATGGCTACACCTTC.

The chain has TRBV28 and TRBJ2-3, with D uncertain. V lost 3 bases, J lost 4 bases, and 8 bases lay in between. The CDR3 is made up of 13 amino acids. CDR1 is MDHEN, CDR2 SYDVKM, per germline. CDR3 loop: CASSLEPPDTQYF. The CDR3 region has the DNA TGTGCCAGCAGTTTGGAACCCCCAGATACGCAGTATTTT.

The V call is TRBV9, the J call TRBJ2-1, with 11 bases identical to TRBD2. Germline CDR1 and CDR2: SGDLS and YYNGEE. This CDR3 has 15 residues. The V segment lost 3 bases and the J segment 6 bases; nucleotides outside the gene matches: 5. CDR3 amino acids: CASSGGTSGFNEQFF. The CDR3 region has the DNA TGTGCCAGCAGCGGCGGGACTAGCGGTTTCAATGAGCAGTTCTTC.

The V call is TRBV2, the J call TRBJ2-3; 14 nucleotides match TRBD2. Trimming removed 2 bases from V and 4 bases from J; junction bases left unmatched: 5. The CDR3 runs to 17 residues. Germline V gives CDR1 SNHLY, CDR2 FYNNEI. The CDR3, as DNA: TGTGCCAGCAGTGAATCTTTGGGACTAGCGGGAGCAGATACGCAGTATTTT. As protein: CASSESLGLAGADTQYF.

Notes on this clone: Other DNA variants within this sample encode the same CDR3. The CDR3 DNA reads TGTGCCAGCAGTTTGGGAGAGCAGTTCTTC. It translates to CASSLGEQFF. The chain links TRBV28 to TRBJ2-1; no reliable D call. V lost 3 bases and J lost 10, with 4 bases in between. Per the germline V gene, CDR1 is MDHEN and CDR2 is SYDVKM. The CDR3 covers 10 residues. The full variable domain, rest sourced from reference TRBV28 and TRBJ2-1, is DVKVTQSSRYLVKRTGEKVFLECVQDMDHENMFWYRQDPGLGLRLIYFSYDVKMKEKGDIPEGYSVSREKKERFSLILESASTNQTSMYLCASSLGEQFFGPGTRLTVL.

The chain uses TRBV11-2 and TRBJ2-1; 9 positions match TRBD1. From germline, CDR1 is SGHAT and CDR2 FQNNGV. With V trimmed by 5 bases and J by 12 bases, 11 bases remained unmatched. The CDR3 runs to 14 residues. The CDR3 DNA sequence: TGTGCCAGCAGCAGGACAGGGGCCCACCTGGGGCAGTTCTTC. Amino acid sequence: CASSRTGAHLGQFF.

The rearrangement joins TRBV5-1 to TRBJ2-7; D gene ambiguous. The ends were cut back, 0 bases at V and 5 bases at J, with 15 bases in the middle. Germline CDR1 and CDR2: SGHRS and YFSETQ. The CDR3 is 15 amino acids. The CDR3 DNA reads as TGCGCCAGCAGCTTGGTCAGCCCCTCAGCCAACGAGCAGTACTTC. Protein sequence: CASSLVSPSANEQYF. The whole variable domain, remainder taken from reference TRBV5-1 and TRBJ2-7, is KAGVTQTPRYLIKTRGQQVTLSCSPISGHRSVSWYQQTPGQGLQFLFEYFSETQRNKGNFPGRFSGRQFSNSRSEMNVSTLELGDSALYLCASSLVSPSANEQYFGPGTRLTVT.

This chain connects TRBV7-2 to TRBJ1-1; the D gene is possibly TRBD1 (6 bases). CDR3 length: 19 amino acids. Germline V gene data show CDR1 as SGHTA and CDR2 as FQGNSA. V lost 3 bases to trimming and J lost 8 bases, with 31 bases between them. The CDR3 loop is CASSFFPLTPQGSSWEAFF. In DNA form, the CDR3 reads TGTGCCAGCAGCTTCTTTCCACTTACGCCACAGGGTTCTTCTTGGGAAGCTTTCTTT.

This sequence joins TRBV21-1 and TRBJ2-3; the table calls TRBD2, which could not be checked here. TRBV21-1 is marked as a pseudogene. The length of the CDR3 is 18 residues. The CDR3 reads CASSKALVPNLSTDTQYF. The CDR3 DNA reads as TGTGCCAGCAGCAAAGCACTAGTCCCCAACCTTAGCACAGATACGCAGTATTTT.

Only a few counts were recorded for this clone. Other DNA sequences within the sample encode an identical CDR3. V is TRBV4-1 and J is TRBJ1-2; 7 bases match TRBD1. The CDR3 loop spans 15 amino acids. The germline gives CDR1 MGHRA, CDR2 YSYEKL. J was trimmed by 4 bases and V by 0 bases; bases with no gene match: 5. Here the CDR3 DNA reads TGCGCCAGCAGCCAAGATAGGGGACAGTCCTATGGCTACACCTTC. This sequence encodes CASSQDRGQSYGYTF.

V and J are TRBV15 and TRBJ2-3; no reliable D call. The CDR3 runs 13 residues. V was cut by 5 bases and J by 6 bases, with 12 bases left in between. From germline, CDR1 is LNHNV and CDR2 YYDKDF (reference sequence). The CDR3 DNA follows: TGTGCCACCAGCGGATACCGATCGGATACGCAGTATTTT. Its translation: CATSGYRSDTQYF.

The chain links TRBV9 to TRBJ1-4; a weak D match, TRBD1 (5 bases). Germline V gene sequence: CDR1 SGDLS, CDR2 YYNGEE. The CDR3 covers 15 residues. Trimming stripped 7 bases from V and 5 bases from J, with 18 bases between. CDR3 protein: CASGASLRTNEKLFF. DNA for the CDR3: TGTGCCAGCGGAGCCTCGCTCAGGACAAATGAAAAACTGTTTTTT.

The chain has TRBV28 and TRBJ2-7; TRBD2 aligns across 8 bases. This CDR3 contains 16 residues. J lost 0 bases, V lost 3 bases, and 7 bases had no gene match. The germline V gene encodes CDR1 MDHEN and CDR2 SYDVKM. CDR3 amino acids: CASSFFAGGLSYEQYF. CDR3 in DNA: TGTGCCAGCAGTTTCTTCGCGGGAGGCCTCTCCTACGAGCAGTACTTC.

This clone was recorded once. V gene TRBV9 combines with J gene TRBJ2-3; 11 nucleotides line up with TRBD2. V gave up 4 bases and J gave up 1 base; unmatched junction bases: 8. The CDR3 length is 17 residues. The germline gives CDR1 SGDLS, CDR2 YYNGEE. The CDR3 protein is CASSTTLLAGGTDTQYF. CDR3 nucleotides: TGTGCCAGCAGCACGACGCTACTAGCGGGAGGCACAGATACGCAGTATTTT.

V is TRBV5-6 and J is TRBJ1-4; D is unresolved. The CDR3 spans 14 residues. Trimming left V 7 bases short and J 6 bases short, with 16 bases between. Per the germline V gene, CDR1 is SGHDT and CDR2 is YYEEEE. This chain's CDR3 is CASGKQPGHEKLFF. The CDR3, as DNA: TGTGCCAGCGGAAAACAGCCCGGCCATGAAAAACTGTTTTTT.

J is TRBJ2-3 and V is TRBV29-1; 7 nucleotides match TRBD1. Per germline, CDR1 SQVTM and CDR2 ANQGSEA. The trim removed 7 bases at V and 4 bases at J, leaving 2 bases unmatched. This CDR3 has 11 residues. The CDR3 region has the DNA TGCAGCGCCCAGGGGGCAGATACGCAGTATTTT. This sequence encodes CSAQGADTQYF.

The CDR3 nucleotides read TGTGCCAGCAGCTTGTTCGCGGGAGAGGGATCCTACGAGCAGTACTTC. It is translated as CASSLFAGEGSYEQYF. The genes are TRBV7-9 and TRBJ2-5; 7 bases map to TRBD2. The J call may be in error: the DNA end matches TRBJ2-7 better. The CDR3 has 16 amino acids. CDR1 is SEHNR, CDR2 FQNEAQ, per germline (reference sequence).

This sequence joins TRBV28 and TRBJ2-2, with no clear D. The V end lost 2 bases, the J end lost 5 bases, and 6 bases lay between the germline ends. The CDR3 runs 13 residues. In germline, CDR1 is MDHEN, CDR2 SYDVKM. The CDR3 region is CASSLLRTGELFF. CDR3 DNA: TGTGCCAGCAGTTTACTCAGAACCGGGGAGCTGTTTTTT.

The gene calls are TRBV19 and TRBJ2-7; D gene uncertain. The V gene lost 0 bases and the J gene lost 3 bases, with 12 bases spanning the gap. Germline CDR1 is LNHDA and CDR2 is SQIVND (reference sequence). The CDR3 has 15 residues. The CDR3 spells CASSIDTRGHYEQYF. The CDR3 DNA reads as TGTGCCAGTAGTATAGACACCCGCGGCCACTACGAGCAGTACTTC.